A single sample is the source of the 28 T cell receptor beta chains below, sequenced in a study of patients and donors after allogeneic stem cell transplantation. TCRdb analysed the RT-PCR reads with MiXCR anew, one entry per CDR3 protein. The sample has 150,000 to 200,000 distinct CDR3 sequences; over 25% are singletons. Sequenced input: blood, either unsorted or a sorted T cell fraction (not recorded which). The receptors originated from a human donor who was either an allogeneic HSCT recipient or a stem cell or donor lymphocyte infusion donor (not recorded which). It is not recorded whose cells these are; they may come from a transplant donor.

This clonotype came up a few times. CDR3 residues: CSVDHWNNEQFF. Here the CDR3 DNA reads TGCAGCGTTGACCACTGGAACAATGAGCAGTTCTTC. This sequence joins TRBV29-1 and TRBJ2-1, with D unresolved. The CDR3 sequence is 12 residues long. Deletions cut 3 bases from V and 5 bases from J, with 8 bases between. Germline values: CDR1 SQVTM, CDR2 ANQGSEA.

There are many counts of this clonotype. V usage is TRBV4-3 and J usage is TRBJ1-5; D possibly corresponds to TRBD1 (5 bases). The CDR3 is 16 amino acids. The ends were cut back, 0 bases at V and 2 bases at J, with 11 bases in the middle. Germline lookup yields CDR1 LGHNA and CDR2 YSLEER. The CDR3 loop is CASSQEAVGGNQPQHF. In nucleotides, the CDR3 is TGCGCCAGCAGCCAAGAGGCGGTAGGGGGCAATCAGCCCCAGCATTTT.

This clonotype was counted a few times. The chain carries TRBV27 and TRBJ2-2; the D is unclear. V dropped 4 bases and J dropped 0 bases, with 9 bases sitting between them. CDR3 length: 15 amino acids. The germline V gene encodes CDR1 MNHEY and CDR2 SMNVEV (reference sequence). DNA for the CDR3: TGTGCCAGCAGTTGGGGTCTCGCGAACACCGGGGAGCTGTTTTTT. The encoded protein is CASSWGLANTGELFF.

A few counts support this clonotype. V is TRBV5-1 and J is TRBJ1-3; no clear D. Germline CDR1 SGHRS, CDR2 YFSETQ. The V gene lost 2 bases and the J gene lost 0 bases, with 12 bases spanning the gap. The CDR3 totals 16 residues. As DNA, the CDR3 is TGCGCCAGCAGCTTACTAGGGCAGTCCTCTGGAAACACCATATATTTT. Its translation: CASSLLGQSSGNTIYF.

The J gene is TRBJ2-5, the V gene TRBV3-1; D not certain. Trimming left V 5 bases short and J 7 bases short, with 8 bases between. Germline values: CDR1 LGHDT, CDR2 YNNKEL (reference sequence). This CDR3 has 11 residues. The CDR3 coding sequence is TGTGCCAGCAGCAACCTTGGGACCCAGTACTTC. Translating gives CASSNLGTQYF.

This chain joins TRBV20-1 and TRBJ2-3, with 9 bases matching TRBD1. Germline trimming cut 5 bases from V and 3 bases from J; bases unmatched to any gene: 3. CDR1 is DFQATT and CDR2 is SNEGSKA in the germline V gene (reference sequence). The CDR3 has 13 residues. The CDR3 nucleotides are TGCAGTGCTGGGGACAGGGCTACAGATACGCAGTATTTT. This sequence encodes CSAGDRATDTQYF.

This clonotype occurred many times. The chain recombines TRBV27 with TRBJ1-1, with D unresolved. Trimming took 4 bases from V and 0 from J, leaving 6 bases between them. The germline V gene has CDR1 MNHEY and CDR2 SMNVEV (reference sequence). This CDR3 is built from 13 residues. For the CDR3, the DNA is TGTGCCAGCAGTTCCCTAATGAACACTGAAGCTTTCTTT. It translates to CASSSLMNTEAFF.

This clonotype was counted only a few times. This chain connects TRBV24-1 to TRBJ1-1; D unclear. There are 15 residues in the CDR3. The V gene lost 2 bases and the J gene lost 1 base, with 10 bases spanning the gap. CDR1 is KGHDR and CDR2 is SFDVKD in the germline V gene. CDR3 nucleotides: TGTGCCACCAGTGATTCCCAACTGGAGAACACTGAAGCTTTCTTT. Translating gives CATSDSQLENTEAFF.

V gene TRBV29-1 combines with J gene TRBJ2-1; 9 nucleotides align to TRBD2. The CDR3 consists of 13 residues. Losses at the gene ends were 6 bases for V and 8 bases for J; bases not matched to a gene: 8. The germline V gene has CDR1 SQVTM and CDR2 ANQGSEA. The CDR3 bases are TGCAGCGTAGGGACTAGCCGGGACTATGAGCAGTTCTTC. Translating gives CSVGTSRDYEQFF.

This chain uses TRBV7-9 with TRBJ2-1; 11 nucleotides align to TRBD2. The V and J ends lost 6 bases and 7 bases, in that order; junction bases with no gene match: 2. The CDR3 consists of 13 residues. The germline gives CDR1 SEHNR, CDR2 FQNEAQ (reference sequence). The DNA for the CDR3 is TGTGCCAGCAGTGGGACTAGCGGAAATGAGCAGTTCTTC. It codes for CASSGTSGNEQFF.

The chain recombines TRBV2 with TRBJ1-5; 9 bases match TRBD1. The CDR3 length is 15 residues. Germline values: CDR1 SNHLY, CDR2 FYNNEI. V was clipped by 6 bases and J by 1 base; unmatched bases: 4. CDR3 region: CASRSGTGSNQPQHF. The CDR3 bases are TGTGCCAGCAGGTCGGGGACAGGGAGCAATCAGCCCCAGCATTTT.

This clonotype was recorded a few times. The chain employs TRBV9 and TRBJ1-2; D is ambiguous. The CDR3 covers 14 residues. Germline-derived CDR1 and CDR2 are SGDLS and YYNGEE. Deletions cut 6 bases from V and 8 bases from J, with 20 bases between. The CDR3: CASKGWQTPGGYTF. For the CDR3, the DNA is TGTGCCAGCAAAGGGTGGCAGACACCAGGAGGCTACACCTTC.

The chain is built from TRBV6-6 and TRBJ2-3, with D perhaps TRBD2 (8 bases). CDR1 and CDR2 (germline): MNHNY, SVGAGI (reference sequence). Trimming cost V 6 bases and J 0 bases, with 25 bases left between them. This CDR3 has 19 residues. The CDR3 DNA reads TGTGCCAGCAGATGGCCCCGGGGGGGGGACAGAGAGAGCACAGATACGCAGTATTTT. This translates into CASRWPRGGDRESTDTQYF.

This sequence joins TRBV15 and TRBJ2-1; D possibly matches TRBD1 or TRBD2 (5 bases each). Germline values: CDR1 LNHNV, CDR2 YYDKDF (reference sequence). The CDR3 has 13 residues. The V end lost 1 base, the J end lost 16 bases, and 17 bases lay between the germline ends. CDR3 DNA: TGTGCCACCAGCAGAGTCCCCGGGACCAAAAGATTCTTC. Translation: CATSRVPGTKRFF.

The J gene is TRBJ1-2, the V gene TRBV7-9; the D is unclear. Trimming pared 1 base from V and 3 bases from J, leaving 9 bases between. Germline V gene sequence: CDR1 SEHNR, CDR2 FQNEAQ (reference sequence). This CDR3 has 14 amino acids. The CDR3 bases are TGTGCCAGCAGCTTAGTCATGGCGGACTATGGCTACACCTTC. This sequence encodes CASSLVMADYGYTF. Filled out from reference TRBV7-9 and TRBJ1-2, the complete variable domain reads DTGVSQNPRHKITKRGQNVTFRCDPISEHNRLYWYRQTLGQGPEFLTYFQNEAQLEKSRLLSDRFSAERPKGSFSTLEIQRTEQGDSAMYLCASSLVMADYGYTFGSGTRLTVV.

In this sample, this clonotype turned up a few times. This sequence joins TRBV4-2 and TRBJ1-1; tentative D call: TRBD1 (6 bases). The CDR3 runs 16 residues. V dropped 1 base and J dropped 0 bases, with 12 bases sitting between them. Germline CDR1 and CDR2: LGHNA and YNFKEQ. Here the CDR3 reads CASSQGDRRMNTEAFF. DNA for the CDR3: TGTGCCAGCAGCCAAGGAGACAGGCGTATGAACACTGAAGCTTTCTTT.

This clonotype came up many times. The rearrangement links TRBV3-1 to TRBJ1-5; TRBD1 is a possible D gene (5 bases). This CDR3 is 14 amino acids long. The V gene lost 1 base and the J gene lost 3 bases, with 7 bases spanning the gap. Germline V lookup: CDR1 LGHDT, CDR2 YNNKEL (reference sequence). CDR3 residues: CASSQGQFNQPQHF. The CDR3 nucleotides read TGTGCCAGCAGCCAAGGACAGTTCAATCAGCCCCAGCATTTT.

The chain carries TRBV10-3 and TRBJ2-7; 8 bases fit TRBD2. Germline V lookup: CDR1 ENHRY, CDR2 SYGVKD. Trimming took 4 bases from V and 0 from J; bases not matched to a gene: 2. CDR3 length equals 14 residues. CDR3 bases: TGTGCCATCAGTGGGCGGGAGGCCTCCTACGAGCAGTACTTC. It encodes CAISGREASYEQYF.

The gene calls are TRBV6-5 and TRBJ1-2; possibly TRBD1 for D (5 bases). V was trimmed by 8 bases and J by 3 bases, leaving 10 bases between them. The germline V gene has CDR1 MNHEY and CDR2 SVGAGI. The CDR3 spans 12 residues. DNA for the CDR3: TGTGCCAGCTCAGGGATGCACTATGGCTACACCTTC. This encodes CASSGMHYGYTF.

This sequence joins TRBV9 and TRBJ1-1; a weak D match, TRBD1 (6 bases). Germline loops: CDR1 SGDLS, CDR2 YYNGEE. V lost 5 bases and J lost 4, with 15 bases in between. The CDR3 is made up of 14 amino acids. The CDR3 DNA reads TGTGCCAGCAGACCTCAACAGGGTCCCACTGAAGCTTTCTTT. Translating it yields CASRPQQGPTEAFF.

This clonotype has at least ten counts. This chain connects TRBV5-1 to TRBJ1-2, with D perhaps TRBD1 (5 bases). The CDR3 has 12 amino acids. V was clipped by 3 bases and J by 3 bases, with 6 bases between them. Germline values: CDR1 SGHRS, CDR2 YFSETQ. The CDR3: CASSSGDYGYTF. The CDR3 DNA is TGCGCCAGCAGCTCGGGGGACTATGGCTACACCTTC.

The chain recombines TRBV9 with TRBJ2-3; 8 positions agree with TRBD2. The V gene's germline CDR1 is SGDLS and CDR2 YYNGEE. Unmatched junction bases numbered 8, after V lost 4 bases and J lost 7 bases. The CDR3 has 14 residues. The CDR3 protein is CASSLSGSANTQYF. The CDR3 coding sequence is TGTGCCAGCAGCCTCAGCGGGAGTGCGAATACGCAGTATTTT.

This clonotype was seen more than once but under ten times. The chain has TRBV5-1 and TRBJ2-7, with D possibly being TRBD2 (5 bases). The V end was cut by 4 bases, the J end by 0 bases, with 11 bases between. Germline assignment: CDR1 SGHRS and CDR2 YFSETQ. This CDR3 contains 14 residues. The CDR3 reads CASSLRDFSYEQYF. Here the CDR3 DNA reads TGCGCCAGCAGCCTACGGGATTTCTCCTACGAGCAGTACTTC.

The chain carries TRBV7-2 and TRBJ1-2, with D maybe TRBD1 (6 bases). CDR1 and CDR2 from the germline V gene are SGHTA and FQGNSA. CDR3 length equals 13 residues. Deletions cut 3 bases from V and 6 bases from J, with 11 bases between. CDR3 DNA: TGTGCCAGCAGCTTTCAGGGGAAGGATGGCTACACCTTC. This translates into CASSFQGKDGYTF.

The chain employs TRBV3-1 and TRBJ1-5, with D possibly matching TRBD1 (5 bases). The CDR3 extends over 13 amino acids. Trimming cost V 1 base and J 7 bases, with 8 bases left between them. Per germline, CDR1 LGHDT and CDR2 YNNKEL (reference sequence). In DNA form, the CDR3 reads TGTGCCAGCAGCCAAGTTCAGGGACAGCCCCAGCATTTT. Translating it yields CASSQVQGQPQHF.

This chain connects TRBV20-1 to TRBJ1-5; maybe TRBD1 (5 bases). Trimming shortened V by 1 base and J by 3 bases, and 7 bases separated the two germline ends. Per germline, CDR1 DFQATT and CDR2 SNEGSKA (reference sequence). The CDR3 runs 13 residues. This CDR3 reads CSARAQDNQPQHF. The CDR3 DNA reads as TGCAGTGCTAGAGCACAGGACAATCAGCCCCAGCATTTT.

The chain recombines TRBV20-1 with TRBJ1-5; D ambiguous. The CDR3 extends over 13 amino acids. The V gene's germline CDR1 is DFQATT and CDR2 SNEGSKA (reference sequence). Trimming shortened V by 5 bases and J by 0 bases, and 8 bases separated the two germline ends. CDR3 nucleotides: TGCAGTGCTGAGAAGAATAGCAATCAGCCCCAGCATTTT. Amino acids: CSAEKNSNQPQHF.

V gene TRBV3-1 combines with J gene TRBJ2-7, with 10 bases fitting TRBD2. CDR1 and CDR2 from the germline V gene are LGHDT and YNNKEL (reference sequence). This CDR3 has 18 amino acids. V lost 0 bases, J lost 4 bases, and 12 bases stayed unmatched. The CDR3 spells CASSQDPAGLAGGYEQYF. The CDR3, as DNA: TGTGCCAGCAGCCAAGACCCGGCGGGTTTAGCGGGAGGTTACGAGCAGTACTTC.